The clone carrying this T cell receptor beta chain was counted only a few times. In the study's own analysis: Amplification of reference gene primers was used by the study to estimate nucleated cell counts. Profiled with immunoSEQ multiplex PCR; TCRdb holds only in-frame clones, not every one. The V and J calls and clone size were taken over from that table, and D and trimming were inferred from the DNA. In the table there are fewer than 200,000 clones, approximately 83% of which are singletons. This sample was taken from a study of blood T cell repertoires in COVID-19. Study-wide context: Some COVID-19 samples were acute and others convalescent; all came from the United States, Italy and Spain.

Deletions cut 7 bases from V and 0 bases from J, with 19 bases between. The germline CDR1 and CDR2 sequences are LNHDA and SQIVND (reference sequence). This CDR3 spans 17 amino acids. The sequenced material came from peripheral blood. The genes are TRBV19 and TRBJ1-5; D not certain. The TCR sequence derives from a woman at least 80 years old with active or convalescent COVID-19. The CDR3 nucleotides read TGTGCCAGTAAAAGCGCCGGGTCTCCTTATAGCAATCAGCCCCAGCATTTT. Encoded protein: CASKSAGSPYSNQPQHF.